A selection of T cell receptor beta chains follows, all from one sample in a study of T cells in localized non-small cell lung cancer. Assay used: immunoSEQ multiplex PCR; TCRdb lists only in-frame clones, some missing. The data show 25,000 to 30,000 clones, about 90% seen once. The source material was peripheral blood mononuclear cells, sampled before any cancer treatment. These TCRs come from a woman between 35 and 70 years old with stage III lung adenocarcinoma. CDR3s include the opening cysteine and the closing phenylalanine or tryptophan. The D gene is left open where the match is weak. Size is omitted from some rows. Given values are once, few, many or a class for expanded clones.

v_call	d_call	clone_size	j_call	cdr3_nt	cdr3_aa
TRBV19	TRBD1	.	TRBJ1-5	TGTGCCAGTAGTACACAGGGGTCGGGCAATCAGCCCCAGCATTTT	CASSTQGSGNQPQHF
TRBV27	.	.	TRBJ2-7	TGTGCCAGCAGTTTATCCAGCCCCTACGAGCAGTACTTC	CASSLSSPYEQYF
TRBV27	.	.	TRBJ2-1	TGTGCCAGCAGTTTAGAGGGGCACTCCTACAATGAGCAGTTCTTC	CASSLEGHSYNEQFF
TRBV9	.	.	TRBJ2-2	TGTGCCAGCAGCGTCGGCGGTACTCTCTTAAACGCGAACACCGGGGAGCTGTTTTTT	CASSVGGTLLNANTGELFF
TRBV28	.	.	TRBJ2-7	TGTGCCAGCAGACCGGCGGGTCTAAGCTCCTACGAGCAGTACTTC	CASRPAGLSSYEQYF
TRBV2	TRBD1	.	TRBJ1-5	TGTGCCAGTGGGCGGAGGACAGGGGTTAATCAGCCCCAGCATTTT	CASGRRTGVNQPQHF
TRBV5-4	.	.	TRBJ2-1	TGTGCCAGCAGCTTGGCCTCCGAGAATGAGCAGTTCTTC	CASSLASENEQFF
TRBV27	.	few	TRBJ1-1	TGTGCCAGCAGACTTAACAGATACACTGAAGCTTTCTTT	CASRLNRYTEAFF
TRBV19	TRBD1	.	TRBJ1-2	TGTGCCAGTACCCTAGGGGGCCTGGACTATGGCTACACCTTC	CASTLGGLDYGYTF
TRBV27	.	.	TRBJ2-2	TGTGCCAGCAGTTTATCTTGGGGTAACACCGGGGAGCTGTTTTTT	CASSLSWGNTGELFF
TRBV14	.	.	TRBJ2-7	TGTGCCAGCAGCCCGTTAAGGGGGCGGGGAAGCTCCTACGAGCAGTACTTC	CASSPLRGRGSSYEQYF
TRBV5-1	.	.	TRBJ1-1	TGCGCCAGCAGCTTGGGGGTGGGAGGCCGACACGGGAACACTGAAGCTTTCTTT	CASSLGVGGRHGNTEAFF
TRBV28	TRBD1	.	TRBJ1-2	TGTGCCAGCAGTCGTCTCGGGACAGGCGACTATGGCTACACCTTC	CASSRLGTGDYGYTF
TRBV10-2	.	.	TRBJ2-6	TGCGCCAGCAGTGAGGGGGGTGGGGCCAACGTCCTGACTTTC	CASSEGGGANVLTF
TRBV5-4	TRBD2	.	TRBJ2-3	TGTGCCAGCAGCAAGGGCGGGAGTTCGAACACAGATACGCAGTATTTT	CASSKGGSSNTDTQYF
TRBV7-9	TRBD1	.	TRBJ2-7	TGTGCCAGCAGCCGGGAAGGACAGGGGGCCTACGAGCAGTACTTC	CASSREGQGAYEQYF
TRBV6-4	.	.	TRBJ2-2	TGTGCCAGCAGTGACTCCCCCACGAACACCGGGGAGCTGTTTTTT	CASSDSPTNTGELFF
TRBV27	.	.	TRBJ2-5	TGTGCCAGCAGTGACGATCACCTGGGGGGAGAGACCCAGTACTTC	CASSDDHLGGETQYF
TRBV6-1	TRBD1	.	TRBJ1-2	TGTGCCAGCATCCAGGGGGCGCCCAACTATGGCTACACCTTC	CASIQGAPNYGYTF
TRBV19	.	.	TRBJ2-1	TGTGCCAGTAGTAAACAGTTAAATGAGCAGTTCTTC	CASSKQLNEQFF
TRBV14	.	.	TRBJ1-4	TGTGCCAGCAGCCCCGGGTCTAATGAAAAACTGTTTTTT	CASSPGSNEKLFF
TRBV7-9	TRBD1	.	TRBJ2-1	TGTGCCAGCAGCCCTACAGGGGCCGAAGACAATGAGCAGTTCTTC	CASSPTGAEDNEQFF
TRBV5-6	TRBD2	.	TRBJ2-3	TGTGCCAGCAGCCGACTAGCGGGGGACAGCACAGATACGCAGTATTTT	CASSRLAGDSTDTQYF
TRBV19	.	.	TRBJ1-3	TGTGCCAGTAGTATCTCCTACGGATTTATGGGAAACACCATATATTTT	CASSISYGFMGNTIYF
TRBV7-2	.	once	TRBJ2-2	TGTGCCAGCAGGGCGGACAGCTTCACCGGGGAGCTGTTTTTT	CASRADSFTGELFF
TRBV7-9	TRBD1	.	TRBJ1-1	TGTGCCAGCAGCTTAACCCCAAGTACGACAGGGGGCACTGAAGCTTTCTTT	CASSLTPSTTGGTEAFF
TRBV6-1	.	.	TRBJ2-1	TGTGCCAGCAGTGAAGCAAACGTGGAGCAGTTCTTC	CASSEANVEQFF
TRBV7-2	TRBD1	.	TRBJ1-1	TGTGCCAGCAGCGTACAGGGGGTTAGCACTGAAGCTTTCTTT	CASSVQGVSTEAFF
TRBV7-8	.	.	TRBJ1-2	TGTGCCAGCAGCCCTCTTGTAGATGGCTACACCTTC	CASSPLVDGYTF
TRBV7-6	.	.	TRBJ2-2	TGTGCCAGCAGCTTACAGATCACCGGGGAGCTGTTTTTT	CASSLQITGELFF
TRBV5-5	TRBD2	.	TRBJ2-2	TGTGCCAGCAGGAGGGAGCTAGCGGGAGCGAGGACCGGGGAGCTGTTTTTT	CASRRELAGARTGELFF
TRBV5-1	.	.	TRBJ1-1	TGCGCCAGCAGCTTGGGTCACACAGGCATGAACACTGAAGCTTTCTTT	CASSLGHTGMNTEAFF
TRBV5-1	TRBD1	.	TRBJ1-1	TGCGCCAGCAGCTTGGACAGGGGAATCATGAACACTGAAGCTTTCTTT	CASSLDRGIMNTEAFF
TRBV18	TRBD1	.	TRBJ1-4	TGTGCCAGCTCACAACTACAGGGGGCTAATGAAAAACTGTTTTTT	CASSQLQGANEKLFF
TRBV5-1	.	.	TRBJ2-2	TGCGCCAGCAGTAAGGGCACCGGGGAGCTGTTTTTT	CASSKGTGELFF
TRBV7-2	.	.	TRBJ1-1	TGTGCCAGCAGCTTAGAAATGCAGTTGGCCGAAGCTTTCTTT	CASSLEMQLAEAFF
TRBV27	.	.	TRBJ1-1	TGTGCCAGCAGTTTCCTGGATGGCACTGAAGCTTTCTTT	CASSFLDGTEAFF
TRBV6-5	TRBD1	.	TRBJ1-4	TGTGCCAGCAGCACAGGGGGAGCTAATGAAAAACTGTTTTTT	CASSTGGANEKLFF
TRBV29-1	.	.	TRBJ1-2	TGCAGCGTTGAAATCAGATTTACCCGAATGATACTTGTCCTCTATGGCTACACCTTC	CSVEIRFTRMILVLYGYTF
TRBV2	TRBD1	once	TRBJ1-5	TGTGCCAGCAGTGACGGGGACAGCAACCAGCCCCAGCATTTT	CASSDGDSNQPQHF
TRBV5-8	.	.	TRBJ2-2	TGTGCCACCCTCCGCGGGGCGAACACCGGGGAGCTGTTTTTT	CATLRGANTGELFF
TRBV5-1	TRBD2	once	TRBJ2-1	TGCGCCAGCAGCTTGGGGGCGGGAGGGTACAATGAGCAGTTCTTC	CASSLGAGGYNEQFF
TRBV7-3	.	.	TRBJ2-6	TGTGCCAGCAGCTTAACTACAGGTGCCCTGAGGACTGGGGCCAACGTCCTGACTTTC	CASSLTTGALRTGANVLTF
TRBV27	TRBD1	.	TRBJ2-1	TGTGCCAGCAGACCAGGGGGTTACAATGAGCAGTTCTTC	CASRPGGYNEQFF
TRBV5-5	.	.	TRBJ1-1	TGTGCCAGCAGCTTGGACTTGAACACTGAAGCTTTCTTT	CASSLDLNTEAFF
TRBV7-9	.	.	TRBJ1-2	TGTGCCAGCAGCTTAGGGGGGGACTCTAACTATGGCTACACCTTC	CASSLGGDSNYGYTF
TRBV2	.	few	TRBJ1-1	TGTGCCAGCAGTGAAGTTGAGAACACTGAAGCTTTCTTT	CASSEVENTEAFF
TRBV9	TRBD1	.	TRBJ2-5	TGTGCCAGCAGCGCGGACCGGGACAGCCGTAGACCCCAGTACTTC	CASSADRDSRRPQYF
TRBV29-1	.	.	TRBJ2-3	TGCAGCGTTGTAAGCACAGATACGCAGTATTTT	CSVVSTDTQYF
TRBV5-6	.	.	TRBJ1-1	TGTGCCAGCAGCTTGCGCGGGTATAAGACTGAAGCTTTCTTT	CASSLRGYKTEAFF
TRBV9	TRBD1	.	TRBJ2-7	TGTGCCAGCAGCGTAGAAGGACAGGGGTTCAACGAGCAGTACTTC	CASSVEGQGFNEQYF
TRBV18	TRBD2	.	TRBJ2-7	TGTGCCAGCTCACGCCTGCTAGCGGGGGCCTCCTACGAGCAGTACTTC	CASSRLLAGASYEQYF
TRBV29-1	.	.	TRBJ2-7	TGCAGCGTCGGGCCGACTACGGCCGAGCAGTACTTC	CSVGPTTAEQYF
TRBV6-1	.	once	TRBJ1-3	TGTGCCAGCAGTGTACAGGCGACTGGAAACACCATATATTTT	CASSVQATGNTIYF
TRBV28	TRBD1	.	TRBJ1-1	TGTGCCAGCAGCCCCGGCGACAGGGGGTGGACTGAAGCTTTCTTT	CASSPGDRGWTEAFF
TRBV4-1	TRBD2	.	TRBJ2-1	TGCGCCAGCAGCCAAGACCTAGCGGGAGCGGATGAGCAGTTCTTC	CASSQDLAGADEQFF
TRBV10-3	TRBD1	.	TRBJ1-5	TGTGCCACAGCTCCTGGGACAGGCAATCAGCCCCAGCATTTT	CATAPGTGNQPQHF
TRBV28	.	.	TRBJ1-1	TGTGCCAGCAGTTTACTTATGGGTTTGAACACTGAAGCTTTCTTT	CASSLLMGLNTEAFF
TRBV7-2	.	.	TRBJ2-7	TGTGCCAGCAGCTCCATCGAACCCTACGAGCAGTACTTC	CASSSIEPYEQYF